The source of this T cell receptor (beta chain) is a study of human T cells and chemical hapten exposure. TCRdb analysed the RACE reads with MiXCR anew, one entry per CDR3 protein. Altogether over 85,000 distinct CDR3 sequences are present, just under 9% being singletons, with the ten largest covering about 3%. Time point in this sample: healthy volunteer bleed at 2 weeks. Total RNA was isolated from whole blood that had not been fractionated. CDR3 length: 15 amino acids. The clonotype was recovered from a female donor in good health. Some clones in this sample may be carry-over from other donors' samples. Sequencing input: whole blood. The chain carries TRBV21-1 and TRBJ2-1; no check of the table's D call, TRBD2, against the DNA was made. TRBV21-1 is a pseudogene. For the CDR3, the DNA is TGTGCCAGCAGCAAAGGGGGGCGGGAGGGGAATGAGCAGTTCTTC. Translation: CASSKGGREGNEQFF.